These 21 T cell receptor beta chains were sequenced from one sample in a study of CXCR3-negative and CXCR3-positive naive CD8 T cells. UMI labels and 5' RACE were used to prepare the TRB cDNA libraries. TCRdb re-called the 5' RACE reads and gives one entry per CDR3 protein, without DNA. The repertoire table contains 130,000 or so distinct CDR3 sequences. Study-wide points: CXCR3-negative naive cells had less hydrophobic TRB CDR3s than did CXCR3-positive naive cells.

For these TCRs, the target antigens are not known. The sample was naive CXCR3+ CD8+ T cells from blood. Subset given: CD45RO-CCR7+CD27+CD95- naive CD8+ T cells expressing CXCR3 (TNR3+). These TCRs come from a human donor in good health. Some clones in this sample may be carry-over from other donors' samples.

CDR3 region: CASSLSPGTRAFF. J is TRBJ1-1 and V is TRBV7-8. The CDR3 is 13 amino acids. Germline CDR1 is SGHVS and CDR2 is FQNEAQ.

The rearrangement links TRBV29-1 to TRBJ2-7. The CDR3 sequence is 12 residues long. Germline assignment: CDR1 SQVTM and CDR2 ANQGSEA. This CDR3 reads CSVVGQSYEQYF.

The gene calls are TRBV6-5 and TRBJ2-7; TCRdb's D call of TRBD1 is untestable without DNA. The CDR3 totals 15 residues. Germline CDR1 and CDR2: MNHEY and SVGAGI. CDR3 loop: CASSYGEGPTYEQYF.

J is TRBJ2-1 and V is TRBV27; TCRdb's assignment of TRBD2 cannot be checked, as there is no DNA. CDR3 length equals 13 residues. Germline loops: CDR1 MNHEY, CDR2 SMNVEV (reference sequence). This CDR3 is CASSFDFRLEQFF.

The CDR3 region is CASSLLQGSLNYGYTF. The rearrangement uses TRBV5-1 and TRBJ1-2; no DNA is available, so the TRBD1 call from TCRdb remains unchecked. Looked up from germline, CDR1 is SGHRS and CDR2 is YFSETQ. This CDR3 has 16 residues.

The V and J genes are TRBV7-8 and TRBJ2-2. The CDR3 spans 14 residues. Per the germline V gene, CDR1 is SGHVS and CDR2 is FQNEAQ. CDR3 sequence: CASSLASITGELFF.

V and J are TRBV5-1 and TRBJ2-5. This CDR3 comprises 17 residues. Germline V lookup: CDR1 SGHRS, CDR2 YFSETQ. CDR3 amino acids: CASSLALVADDQEAQYF.

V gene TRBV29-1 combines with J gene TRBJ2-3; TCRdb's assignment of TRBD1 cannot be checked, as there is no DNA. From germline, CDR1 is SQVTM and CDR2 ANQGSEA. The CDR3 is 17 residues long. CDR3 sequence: CSVEKRQGASSTDTQYF.

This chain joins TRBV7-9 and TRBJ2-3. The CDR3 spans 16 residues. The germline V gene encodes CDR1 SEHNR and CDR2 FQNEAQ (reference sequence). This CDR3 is CASSFPPDTDTDTQYF.

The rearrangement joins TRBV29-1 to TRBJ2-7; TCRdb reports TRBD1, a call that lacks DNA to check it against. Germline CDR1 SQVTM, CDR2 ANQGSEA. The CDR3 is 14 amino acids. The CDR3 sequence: CSFERDGGGHEQYF.

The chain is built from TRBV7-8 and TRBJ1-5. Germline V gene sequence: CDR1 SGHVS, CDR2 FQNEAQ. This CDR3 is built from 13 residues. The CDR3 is CASSFRSNQPQHF.

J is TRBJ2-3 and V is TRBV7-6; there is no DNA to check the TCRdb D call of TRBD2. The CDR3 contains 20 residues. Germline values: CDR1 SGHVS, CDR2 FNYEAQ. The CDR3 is CASSLAPLPSGRAWADTQYF.

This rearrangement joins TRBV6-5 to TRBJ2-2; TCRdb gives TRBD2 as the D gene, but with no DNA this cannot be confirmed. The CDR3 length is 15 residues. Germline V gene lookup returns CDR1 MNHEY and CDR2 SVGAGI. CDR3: CASSYSIAGHGELFF.

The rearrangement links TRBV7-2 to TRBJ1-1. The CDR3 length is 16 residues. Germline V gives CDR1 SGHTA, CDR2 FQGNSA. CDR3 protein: CASSLGSGYRNTEAFF.

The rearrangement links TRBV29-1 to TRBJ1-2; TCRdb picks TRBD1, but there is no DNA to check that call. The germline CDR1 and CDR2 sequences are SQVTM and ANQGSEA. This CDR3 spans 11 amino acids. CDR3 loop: CSVTGDYGYTF.

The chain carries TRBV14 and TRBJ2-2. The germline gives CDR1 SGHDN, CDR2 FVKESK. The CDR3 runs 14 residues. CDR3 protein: CASSQATYPGELFF. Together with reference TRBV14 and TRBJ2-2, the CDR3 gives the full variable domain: EAGVTQFPSHSVIEKGQTVTLRCDPISGHDNLYWYRRVMGKEIKFLLHFVKESKQDESGMPNNRFLAERTGGTYSTLKVQPAELEDSGVYFCASSQATYPGELFFGEGSRLTVL.

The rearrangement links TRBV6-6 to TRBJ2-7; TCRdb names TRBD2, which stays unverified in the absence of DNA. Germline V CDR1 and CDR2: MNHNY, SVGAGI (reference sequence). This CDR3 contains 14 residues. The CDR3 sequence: CATLPSGSVDEQYF.

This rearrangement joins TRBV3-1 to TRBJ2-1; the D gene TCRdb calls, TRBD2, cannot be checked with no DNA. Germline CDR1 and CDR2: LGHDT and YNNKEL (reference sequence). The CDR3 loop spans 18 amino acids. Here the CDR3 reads CASSQGTSGAISYNEQFF.

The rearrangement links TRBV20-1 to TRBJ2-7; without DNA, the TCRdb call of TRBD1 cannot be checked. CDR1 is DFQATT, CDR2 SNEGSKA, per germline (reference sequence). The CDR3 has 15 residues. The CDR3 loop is CSARDISGQGYEQYF.

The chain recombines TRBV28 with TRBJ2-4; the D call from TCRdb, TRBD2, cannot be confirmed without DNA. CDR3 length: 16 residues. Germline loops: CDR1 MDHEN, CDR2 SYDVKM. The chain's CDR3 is CASSSRLAESKNIQYF.

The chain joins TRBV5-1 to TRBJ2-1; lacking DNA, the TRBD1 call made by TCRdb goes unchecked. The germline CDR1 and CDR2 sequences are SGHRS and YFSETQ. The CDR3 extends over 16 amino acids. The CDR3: CASRSQGGGQHNEQFF.